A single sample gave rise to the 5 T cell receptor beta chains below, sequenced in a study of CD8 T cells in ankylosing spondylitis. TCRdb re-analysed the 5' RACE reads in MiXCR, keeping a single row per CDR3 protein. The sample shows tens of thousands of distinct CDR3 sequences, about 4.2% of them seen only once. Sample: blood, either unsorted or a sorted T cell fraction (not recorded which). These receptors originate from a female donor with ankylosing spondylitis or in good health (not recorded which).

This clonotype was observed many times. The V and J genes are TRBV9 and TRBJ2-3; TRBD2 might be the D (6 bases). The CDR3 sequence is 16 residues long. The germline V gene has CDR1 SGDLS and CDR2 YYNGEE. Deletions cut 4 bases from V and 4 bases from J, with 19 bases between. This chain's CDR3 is CASSPRDSLGADTQYF. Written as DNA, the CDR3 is TGTGCCAGCAGCCCCCGGGACTCCCTCGGCGCAGATACGCAGTATTTT. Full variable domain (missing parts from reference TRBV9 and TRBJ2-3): DSGVTQTPKHLITATGQRVTLRCSPRSGDLSVYWYQQSLDQGLQFLIQYYNGEERAKGNILERFSAQQFPDLHSELNLSSLELGDSALYFCASSPRDSLGADTQYFGPGTRLTVL.

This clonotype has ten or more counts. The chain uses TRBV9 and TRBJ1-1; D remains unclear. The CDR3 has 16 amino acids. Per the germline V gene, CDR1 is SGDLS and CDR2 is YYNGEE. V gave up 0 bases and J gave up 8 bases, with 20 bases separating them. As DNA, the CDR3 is TGTGCCAGCAGCGTAGGGCAACGGGGAGCAGAGCTCGAAGCTTTCTTT. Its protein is CASSVGQRGAELEAFF. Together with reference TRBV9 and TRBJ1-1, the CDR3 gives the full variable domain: DSGVTQTPKHLITATGQRVTLRCSPRSGDLSVYWYQQSLDQGLQFLIQYYNGEERAKGNILERFSAQQFPDLHSELNLSSLELGDSALYFCASSVGQRGAELEAFFGQGTRLTVV.

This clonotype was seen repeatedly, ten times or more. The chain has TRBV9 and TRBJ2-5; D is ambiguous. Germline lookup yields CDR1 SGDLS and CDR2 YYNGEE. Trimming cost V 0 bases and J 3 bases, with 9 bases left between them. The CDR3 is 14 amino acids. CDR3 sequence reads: CASSVGRLEETQYF. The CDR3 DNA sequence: TGTGCCAGCAGCGTAGGGCGGTTAGAAGAGACCCAGTACTTC.

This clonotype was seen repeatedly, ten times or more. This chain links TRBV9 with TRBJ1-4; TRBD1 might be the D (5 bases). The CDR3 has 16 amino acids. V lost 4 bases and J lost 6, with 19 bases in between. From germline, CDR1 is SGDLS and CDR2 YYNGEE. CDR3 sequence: CASSRDGALSDEKLFF. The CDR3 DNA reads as TGTGCCAGCAGCCGCGACGGGGCCCTCTCCGATGAAAAACTGTTTTTT.

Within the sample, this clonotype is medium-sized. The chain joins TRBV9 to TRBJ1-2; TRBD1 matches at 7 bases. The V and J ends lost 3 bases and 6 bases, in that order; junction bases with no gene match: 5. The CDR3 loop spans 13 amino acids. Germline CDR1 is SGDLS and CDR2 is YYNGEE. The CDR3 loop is CASSADRVNGYTF. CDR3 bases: TGTGCCAGCAGCGCCGACAGGGTGAATGGCTACACCTTC.